A selection of T cell receptor beta chains follows, all from one sample in a study of shared clonotypes between healthy human individuals. Libraries were prepared by immunoSEQ multiplex PCR; TCRdb keeps only in-frame clonotypes and omits some of them. The sample contains 700,000 to 950,000 clones, approximately 96% of which appear only once. What was sequenced was naive CD8+ T cells sorted from blood. The receptors here all came from a young man in good health. Both conserved end residues are part of each CDR3. Fields, in order: V gene, clone size, J gene, CDR3 protein. Not all rows give a size; the values are once, few, many and, for expanded clones, a class.

v_gene: TRBV18
abundance: NA
j_gene: TRBJ1-4
CDR3aa: CASSDRATNEKLFF

v_gene: TRBV2
abundance: NA
j_gene: TRBJ2-1
CDR3aa: CASSEWQGGNEQFF

v_gene: TRBV5-1
abundance: NA
j_gene: TRBJ2-7
CDR3aa: CASSLGRGRFYEQYF

v_gene: TRBV7-9
abundance: NA
j_gene: TRBJ2-7
CDR3aa: CASSPRDRGVYEQYF

v_gene: TRBV7-9
abundance: NA
j_gene: TRBJ2-1
CDR3aa: CASSLGLPGEQFF

v_gene: TRBV6-1
abundance: NA
j_gene: TRBJ1-5
CDR3aa: CASSGDSTNQPQHF

v_gene: TRBV10-2
abundance: NA
j_gene: TRBJ2-7
CDR3aa: CASTGLATNHEQYF

v_gene: TRBV9
abundance: NA
j_gene: TRBJ1-2
CDR3aa: CASSLRQGNYGYTF

v_gene: TRBV19
abundance: NA
j_gene: TRBJ2-5
CDR3aa: CASSITPGPEETQYF

v_gene: TRBV6-5
abundance: once
j_gene: TRBJ2-1
CDR3aa: CASNRLAYGNEQFF

v_gene: TRBV5-6
abundance: NA
j_gene: TRBJ1-2
CDR3aa: CASSNIPGQGRNGYTF

v_gene: TRBV28
abundance: NA
j_gene: TRBJ2-7
CDR3aa: CASSFRSSGDYEQYF

v_gene: TRBV7-2
abundance: once
j_gene: TRBJ1-2
CDR3aa: CASSLKSPHEATSNYGYTF

v_gene: TRBV9
abundance: NA
j_gene: TRBJ2-3
CDR3aa: CASSVGGNSDTQYF

v_gene: TRBV7-6
abundance: once
j_gene: TRBJ2-5
CDR3aa: CASSLAPDSQETQYF

v_gene: TRBV30
abundance: NA
j_gene: TRBJ2-1
CDR3aa: CAWRQGTALYNEQFF

v_gene: TRBV2
abundance: NA
j_gene: TRBJ2-2
CDR3aa: CASQSGFRELFF

v_gene: TRBV7-2
abundance: NA
j_gene: TRBJ2-1
CDR3aa: CAVAAAVGRNFNEQFF

v_gene: TRBV6-4
abundance: NA
j_gene: TRBJ2-1
CDR3aa: CASSESPLDNEQFF

v_gene: TRBV6-1
abundance: NA
j_gene: TRBJ2-7
CDR3aa: CATLFTEQYEQYF

v_gene: TRBV4-3
abundance: NA
j_gene: TRBJ2-1
CDR3aa: CASSQDRGGDNEQFF

v_gene: TRBV6-6
abundance: NA
j_gene: TRBJ1-5
CDR3aa: CASSYRAVSNQPQHF

v_gene: TRBV13
abundance: NA
j_gene: TRBJ2-2
CDR3aa: CASAPGTENTGELFF

v_gene: TRBV19
abundance: once
j_gene: TRBJ2-1
CDR3aa: CASGTSGYNEQFF

v_gene: TRBV11-2
abundance: NA
j_gene: TRBJ2-1
CDR3aa: CASSSLGTSNEQFF

v_gene: TRBV9
abundance: NA
j_gene: TRBJ2-7
CDR3aa: CASSTRDHYEQYF

v_gene: TRBV4-3
abundance: NA
j_gene: TRBJ1-2
CDR3aa: CASSQGLMAPDGYTF

v_gene: TRBV19
abundance: NA
j_gene: TRBJ1-1
CDR3aa: CASSRTENTEAFF

v_gene: TRBV11-2
abundance: NA
j_gene: TRBJ2-1
CDR3aa: CASSLVNRGLAWGNEQFF

v_gene: TRBV5-5
abundance: NA
j_gene: TRBJ2-7
CDR3aa: CASSSQQGVEQYF

v_gene: TRBV27
abundance: NA
j_gene: TRBJ1-5
CDR3aa: CASGQYSNQPQHF

v_gene: TRBV21-1
abundance: NA
j_gene: TRBJ1-5
CDR3aa: CASSKVADNQPQHF

v_gene: TRBV29-1
abundance: NA
j_gene: TRBJ2-7
CDR3aa: CSVEWASHELGGGYEQYF

v_gene: TRBV28
abundance: NA
j_gene: TRBJ2-1
CDR3aa: CASSSGEGLFREQFF

v_gene: TRBV7-9
abundance: NA
j_gene: TRBJ1-5
CDR3aa: CASSPGGRNQPQHF

v_gene: TRBV7-6
abundance: NA
j_gene: TRBJ1-1
CDR3aa: CASSPQTNTEAFF

v_gene: TRBV9
abundance: once
j_gene: TRBJ2-1
CDR3aa: CASSVRQGVGEQFF

v_gene: TRBV28
abundance: once
j_gene: TRBJ2-3
CDR3aa: CASSLAAGREADTQYF

v_gene: TRBV19
abundance: NA
j_gene: TRBJ2-7
CDR3aa: CASSAFRQGDHEQYF

v_gene: TRBV27
abundance: NA
j_gene: TRBJ2-7
CDR3aa: CASRKTGRSEQYF

v_gene: TRBV30
abundance: NA
j_gene: TRBJ2-7
CDR3aa: CACPKQGGFSYEQYF

v_gene: TRBV18
abundance: NA
j_gene: TRBJ2-3
CDR3aa: CASSTRDFTDTQYF

v_gene: TRBV2
abundance: once
j_gene: TRBJ2-3
CDR3aa: CASSQSALQSTDTQYF

v_gene: TRBV13
abundance: NA
j_gene: TRBJ2-7
CDR3aa: CASSLSPTTVYEQYF

v_gene: TRBV12-2
abundance: NA
j_gene: TRBJ2-7
CDR3aa: CASQVPYEQYF

v_gene: TRBV5-6
abundance: NA
j_gene: TRBJ1-2
CDR3aa: CASSFRTGKRDGYTF

v_gene: TRBV7-9
abundance: few
j_gene: TRBJ2-7
CDR3aa: CASSLPETYEQYF

v_gene: TRBV27
abundance: NA
j_gene: TRBJ2-1
CDR3aa: CASSSPNEQFF

v_gene: TRBV27
abundance: NA
j_gene: TRBJ2-3
CDR3aa: CASTILGPGHTDTQYF

v_gene: TRBV4-3
abundance: NA
j_gene: TRBJ1-2
CDR3aa: CASSQGGGQGKYYGYTF

v_gene: TRBV11-2
abundance: NA
j_gene: TRBJ2-2
CDR3aa: CASSDRGYTGELFF

v_gene: TRBV27
abundance: once
j_gene: TRBJ1-5
CDR3aa: CASSSYSNQPQHF

v_gene: TRBV7-3
abundance: NA
j_gene: TRBJ2-3
CDR3aa: CASSLTGSVTDTQYF

v_gene: TRBV6-6
abundance: NA
j_gene: TRBJ2-1
CDR3aa: CASSYSLGKNYNEQFF

v_gene: TRBV6-1
abundance: NA
j_gene: TRBJ2-5
CDR3aa: CASREQRGTGGDETQYF

v_gene: TRBV29-1
abundance: NA
j_gene: TRBJ2-7
CDR3aa: CSVGGTSGSIWYEQYF

v_gene: TRBV14
abundance: NA
j_gene: TRBJ2-1
CDR3aa: CASSQDWLAGGYNEQFF

v_gene: TRBV27
abundance: few
j_gene: TRBJ2-7
CDR3aa: CASSFGYEQYF

v_gene: TRBV11-2
abundance: once
j_gene: TRBJ2-7
CDR3aa: CASSLGVGDYEQYF

v_gene: TRBV14
abundance: NA
j_gene: TRBJ2-2
CDR3aa: CASSLPGLYTGELFF